This T cell receptor beta chain came from a study of blood T cell repertoires in COVID-19. Across the whole study: T cells, B-cell-depleted T cells, or PBMCs provided the cDNA or gDNA that served as material.

V lost 3 bases to trimming and J lost 5 bases; unmatched junction nucleotides: 8. Germline CDR1 is LGHDT and CDR2 is YNNKEL (reference sequence). CDR3 length: 16 amino acids. The authors' processing: Counts of nucleated cells, estimated from reference gene primer amplification, were obtained. TCRdb's table, derived via immunoSEQ multiplex PCR, lists solely in-frame clones and lacks some. The V and J calls and clone size come from that table; D and trimming were worked out from the DNA. This table holds about 95,000 clones, around 80% found once. The chain carries TRBV3-1 (or the pseudogene TRBV3-2) and TRBJ1-4; TRBD1 aligns across 8 bases. This clonotype was obtained from a human donor in a cohort sampled during active COVID-19. Sequenced input: peripheral blood. This CDR3 is CASSQGRQGLNEKLFF. The DNA of the CDR3 is TGTGCCAGCAGCCAGGGCCGACAGGGGCTGAATGAAAAACTGTTTTTT.